This TCR beta chain came from a study of blood T cell repertoires in COVID-19. Across the study: Acute and convalescent COVID-19 specimens originated in the United States, Italy and Spain. From T cells, B-cell-depleted T cells, or PBMCs came the material, which was cDNA or gDNA.

Authors' analysis steps: Researchers report that nucleated cell counts were estimated from reference gene primer amplification. The data were produced by immunoSEQ multiplex PCR, yet TCRdb's version contains in-frame clones alone and is incomplete. The DNA gave D and trimming, while V, J and clone size come from that table. This sample yields about 260,000 clones, of which 85% to 90% are seen a single time; 3% to 4% belongs to the top ten. V was clipped by 4 bases and J by 2 bases, with 21 bases between them. The CDR3 runs 17 residues. Germline V gives CDR1 SGHRS, CDR2 YFSETQ. The specimen sequenced was peripheral blood. The chain couples TRBV5-1 to TRBJ2-5; D may be TRBD2 (6 bases). The source of this sequence is a woman in her forties with acute or convalescent COVID-19. The CDR3 DNA reads TGCGCCAGCAGCCAGTTAGGGACCGCAGGAGGGCAAGAGACCCAGTACTTC. Residues: CASSQLGTAGGQETQYF.